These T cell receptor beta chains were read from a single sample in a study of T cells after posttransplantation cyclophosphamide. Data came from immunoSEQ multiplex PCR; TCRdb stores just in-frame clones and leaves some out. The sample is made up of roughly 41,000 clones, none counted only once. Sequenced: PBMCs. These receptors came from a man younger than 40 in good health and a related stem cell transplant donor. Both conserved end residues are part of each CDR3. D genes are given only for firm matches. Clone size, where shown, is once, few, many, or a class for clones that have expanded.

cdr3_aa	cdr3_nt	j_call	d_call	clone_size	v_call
CASSMGKRDGETQYF	TGTGCCAGTAGTATGGGAAAGCGGGATGGGGAGACCCAGTACTTC	TRBJ2-5	TRBD2	many	TRBV19
CASSFGTAAGNTIYF	TGTGCCAGCAGCTTTGGCACCGCAGCTGGAAACACCATATATTTT	TRBJ1-3	-	many	TRBV7-9
CATSRTGGSYEQYF	TGTGCCACCAGTCGGACAGGGGGGTCCTACGAGCAGTACTTC	TRBJ2-7	TRBD1	many	TRBV24-1
CASSTIAGRPNVLTF	TGTGCCAGCAGCACCATAGCGGGGAGGCCCAACGTCCTGACTTTC	TRBJ2-6	TRBD2	many	TRBV12-3/TRBV12-4
CASRATTTGGEQFF	TGTGCCAGCAGAGCAACTACGACAGGGGGGGAGCAGTTCTTC	TRBJ2-1	TRBD1	-	TRBV25-1
CASSMWRQGVLGNEQFF	TGTGCCAGTAGTATGTGGAGACAGGGGGTTCTTGGGAATGAGCAGTTCTTC	TRBJ2-1	TRBD1	many	TRBV19
CASSPGVQGSVKDGYTF	TGTGCCAGCAGTCCGGGAGTACAGGGGTCGGTAAAGGATGGCTACACCTTC	TRBJ1-2	TRBD1	many	TRBV27
CASSYLGILIQGNTEAFF	TGTGCCAGCAGTTACTTGGGGATCCTAATACAGGGGAACACTGAAGCTTTCTTT	TRBJ1-1	-	-	TRBV6-2/TRBV6-3
CASSLTGRDGYTF	TGTGCCAGCAGCCTGACAGGGAGAGACGGCTACACCTTC	TRBJ1-2	TRBD1	many	TRBV7-6
CASRPRGRAGGRSGEQFF	TGTGCCAGTCGACCTCGGGGACGAGCGGGGGGGCGATCGGGTGAGCAGTTCTTC	TRBJ2-1	TRBD2	many	TRBV19
CASSLPLGGGSTDTQYF	TGTGCCAGCAGTCTTCCCCTCGGGGGGGGGAGCACAGATACGCAGTATTTT	TRBJ2-3	TRBD2	many	TRBV28
CASRPGQTYEQYF	TGTGCCAGCAGACCGGGACAGACCTACGAGCAGTACTTC	TRBJ2-7	TRBD1	many	TRBV6-5
CASSYTQNSPLHF	TGTGCCAGCAGTTATACGCAGAATTCACCCCTCCACTTT	TRBJ1-6	-	many	TRBV28
CASSEARAGFGTDTQYF	TGTGCCAGCAGTGAAGCGCGGGCAGGCTTTGGCACAGATACGCAGTATTTT	TRBJ2-3	-	many	TRBV6-1
CASSPRAVSNQPQHF	TGCGCCAGCAGCCCCAGGGCGGTAAGCAATCAGCCCCAGCATTTT	TRBJ1-5	-	many	TRBV4-1
CASSPPGQGPNEQFF	TGTGCCAGCAGCCCCCCGGGACAGGGGCCCAATGAGCAGTTCTTC	TRBJ2-1	TRBD1	many	TRBV7-9
CSVDPGTGVYEQYF	TGCAGCGTTGATCCCGGGACAGGCGTCTACGAGCAGTACTTC	TRBJ2-7	TRBD1	few	TRBV29-1
CASRAITEGTEAFF	TGTGCCAGCAGGGCCATTACGGAAGGGACTGAAGCTTTCTTT	TRBJ1-1	-	many	TRBV6-1
CASTLNRGRGGELFF	TGTGCCAGCACCCTTAACAGGGGGCGAGGCGGGGAGCTGTTTTTT	TRBJ2-2	TRBD1	many	TRBV12-3/TRBV12-4
CASSYSSGSGSTDTQYF	TGTGCCAGCAGTTACTCGTCGGGCAGCGGGAGCACAGATACGCAGTATTTT	TRBJ2-3	-	few	TRBV6-2/TRBV6-3
CASRDDSGANVLTF	TGTGCCAGCAGAGATGATTCTGGGGCCAACGTCCTGACTTTC	TRBJ2-6	-	many	TRBV19
CASSFGTEDNQPQHF	TGTGCCAGCAGCTTTGGGACAGAGGACAATCAGCCCCAGCATTTT	TRBJ1-5	TRBD1	many	TRBV7-9
CSVQGEGYYEQYF	TGCAGCGTGCAAGGAGAGGGCTACTACGAGCAGTACTTC	TRBJ2-7	-	-	TRBV29-1
CASQIGQGAGELFF	TGCGCCAGCCAAATCGGGCAGGGGGCCGGGGAGCTGTTTTTT	TRBJ2-2	TRBD1	-	TRBV5-1
CASSYRGGDTEQFF	TGTGCCAGCAGTTACCGAGGGGGTGACACGGAGCAGTTCTTC	TRBJ2-1	-	many	TRBV6-6
CASSFGGNPNNEQFF	TGTGCCAGCAGCTTCGGGGGGAACCCTAACAATGAGCAGTTCTTC	TRBJ2-1	TRBD2	many	TRBV7-9
CASSFDRGGTLNTEAFF	TGCGCCAGCAGCTTCGACAGGGGGGGAACCTTAAACACTGAAGCTTTCTTT	TRBJ1-1	TRBD1	few	TRBV5-1
CASSFRGPGQGSTDTQYF	TGCGCCAGCAGCTTCAGGGGTCCGGGACAGGGTAGCACAGATACGCAGTATTTT	TRBJ2-3	TRBD1	-	TRBV5-1
CASSRLAGVEQYF	TGCGCCAGCAGCCGACTAGCGGGGGTCGAGCAGTACTTC	TRBJ2-7	TRBD2	many	TRBV4-1
CASSDRSNQPQHF	TGTGCCAGCTCGGACAGGAGCAATCAGCCCCAGCATTTT	TRBJ1-5	TRBD1	many	TRBV5-5
CASSPTPGHFYGYTF	TGTGCCAGCAGCCCCACCCCGGGACACTTCTATGGCTACACCTTC	TRBJ1-2	-	-	TRBV9
CASSDTQYF	TGCGCCAGTAGCGATACGCAGTATTTT	TRBJ2-3	-	many	TRBV10-1
CASSPPGTGAGTGELFF	TGTGCCAGCTCACCACCTGGGACAGGGGCCGGCACCGGGGAGCTGTTTTTT	TRBJ2-2	TRBD1	many	TRBV18
CAWIPTRSPSSGNTIYF	TGTGCCTGGATTCCCACAAGGTCCCCTAGCTCTGGAAACACCATATATTTT	TRBJ1-3	-	many	TRBV30
CASSLVGEGIGELFF	TGTGCCAGCAGCTTAGTCGGGGAGGGTATCGGGGAGCTGTTTTTT	TRBJ2-2	TRBD2	many	TRBV11-2
CASSSYYTEAFF	TGTGCCAGCAGCTCGTACTACACTGAAGCTTTCTTT	TRBJ1-1	-	many	TRBV5-6
CASSLDTGHYNSPLHF	TGTGCCAGCAGCTTAGATACAGGGCACTATAATTCACCCCTCCACTTT	TRBJ1-6	-	many	TRBV11-2
CASSQEGQGQETQYF	TGTGCCAGCAGCCAAGAAGGCCAGGGGCAAGAGACCCAGTACTTC	TRBJ2-5	-	-	TRBV14